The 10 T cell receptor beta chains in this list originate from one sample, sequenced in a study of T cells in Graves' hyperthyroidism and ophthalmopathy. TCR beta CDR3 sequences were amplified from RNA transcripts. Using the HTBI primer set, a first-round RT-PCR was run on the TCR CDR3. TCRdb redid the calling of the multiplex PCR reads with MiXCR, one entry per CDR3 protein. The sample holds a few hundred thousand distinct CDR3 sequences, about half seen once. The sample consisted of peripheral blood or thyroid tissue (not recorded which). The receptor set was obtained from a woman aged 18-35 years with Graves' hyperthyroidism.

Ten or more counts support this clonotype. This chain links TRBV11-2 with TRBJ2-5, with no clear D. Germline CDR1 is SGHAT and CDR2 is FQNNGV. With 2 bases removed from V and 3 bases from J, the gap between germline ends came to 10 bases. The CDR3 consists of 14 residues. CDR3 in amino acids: CASSLRLVEETQYF. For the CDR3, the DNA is TGTGCCAGCAGCTTACGCCTAGTCGAAGAGACCCAGTACTTC.

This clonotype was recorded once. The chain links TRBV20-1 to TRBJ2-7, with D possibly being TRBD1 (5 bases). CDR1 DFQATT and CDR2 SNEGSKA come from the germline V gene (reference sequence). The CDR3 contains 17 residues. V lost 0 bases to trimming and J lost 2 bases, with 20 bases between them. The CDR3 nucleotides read TGCAGTGCTAGAGACAGGGCCGCCACACCGAGGACCTACGAGCAGTACTTC. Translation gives CSARDRAATPRTYEQYF.

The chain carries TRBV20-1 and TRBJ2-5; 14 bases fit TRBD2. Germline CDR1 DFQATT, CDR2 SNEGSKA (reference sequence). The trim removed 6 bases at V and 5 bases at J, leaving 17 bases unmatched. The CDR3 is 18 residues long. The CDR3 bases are TGCAGTGCCACATCCGGGACTAGCGGGAGAATGGGTGTGGAGACCCAGTACTTC. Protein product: CSATSGTSGRMGVETQYF.

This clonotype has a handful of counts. CDR3: CASSTLGKRGNQPQHF. CDR3 DNA sequence: TGTGCCAGCTCTACTCTAGGGAAAAGGGGCAATCAGCCCCAGCATTTT. This sequence joins TRBV27 and TRBJ1-5; no firm D call. The V end was cut by 8 bases, the J end by 2 bases, with 19 bases between. The CDR3 extends over 16 amino acids. From germline, CDR1 is MNHEY and CDR2 SMNVEV (reference sequence).

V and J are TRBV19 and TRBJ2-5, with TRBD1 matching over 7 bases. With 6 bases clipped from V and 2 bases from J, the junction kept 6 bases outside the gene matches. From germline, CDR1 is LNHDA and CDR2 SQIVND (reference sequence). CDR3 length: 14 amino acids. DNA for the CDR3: TGTGCCAGTAGCCCCCCGGGACAGCAAGAGACCCAGTACTTC. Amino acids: CASSPPGQQETQYF. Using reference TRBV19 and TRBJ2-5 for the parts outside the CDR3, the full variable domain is DGGITQSPKYLFRKEGQNVTLSCEQNLNHDAMYWYRQDPGQGLRLIYYSQIVNDFQKGDIAEGYSVSREKKESFPLTVTSAQKNPTAFYLCASSPPGQQETQYFGPGTRLLVL.

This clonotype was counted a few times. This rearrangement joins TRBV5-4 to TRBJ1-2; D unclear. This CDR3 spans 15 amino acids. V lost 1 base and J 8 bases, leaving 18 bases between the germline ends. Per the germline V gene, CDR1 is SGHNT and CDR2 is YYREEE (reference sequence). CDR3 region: CASSLLGIEAGGYTF. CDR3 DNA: TGTGCCAGCAGCTTGCTCGGGATAGAAGCGGGAGGCTACACCTTC.

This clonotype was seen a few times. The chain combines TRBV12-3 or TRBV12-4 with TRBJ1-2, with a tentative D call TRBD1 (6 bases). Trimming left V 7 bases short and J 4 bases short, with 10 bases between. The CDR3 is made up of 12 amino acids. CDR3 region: CASTEGGYGYTF. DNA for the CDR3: TGTGCCAGCACCGAAGGGGGCTATGGCTACACCTTC.

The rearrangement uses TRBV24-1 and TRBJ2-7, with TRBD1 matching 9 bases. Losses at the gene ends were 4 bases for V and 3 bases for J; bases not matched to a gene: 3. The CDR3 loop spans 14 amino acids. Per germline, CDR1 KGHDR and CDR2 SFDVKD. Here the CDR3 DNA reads TGTGCCACCAGTGAGGGGGGACAGGGCTACGAGCAGTACTTC. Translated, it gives CATSEGGQGYEQYF.

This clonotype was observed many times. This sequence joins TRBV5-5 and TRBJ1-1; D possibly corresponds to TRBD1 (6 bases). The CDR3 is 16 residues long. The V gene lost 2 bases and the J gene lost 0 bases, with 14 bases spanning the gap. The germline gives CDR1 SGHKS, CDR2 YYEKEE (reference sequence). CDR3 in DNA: TGTGCCAGCAGCTTTAGGACAGTACAGATGAACACTGAAGCTTTCTTT. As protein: CASSFRTVQMNTEAFF.

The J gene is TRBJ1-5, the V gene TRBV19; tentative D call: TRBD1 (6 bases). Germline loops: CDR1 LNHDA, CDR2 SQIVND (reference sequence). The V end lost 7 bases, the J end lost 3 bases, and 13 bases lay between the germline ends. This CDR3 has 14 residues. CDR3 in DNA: TGTGCCAGTAACAGGGTTGAAGACAATCAGCCCCAGCATTTT. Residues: CASNRVEDNQPQHF.